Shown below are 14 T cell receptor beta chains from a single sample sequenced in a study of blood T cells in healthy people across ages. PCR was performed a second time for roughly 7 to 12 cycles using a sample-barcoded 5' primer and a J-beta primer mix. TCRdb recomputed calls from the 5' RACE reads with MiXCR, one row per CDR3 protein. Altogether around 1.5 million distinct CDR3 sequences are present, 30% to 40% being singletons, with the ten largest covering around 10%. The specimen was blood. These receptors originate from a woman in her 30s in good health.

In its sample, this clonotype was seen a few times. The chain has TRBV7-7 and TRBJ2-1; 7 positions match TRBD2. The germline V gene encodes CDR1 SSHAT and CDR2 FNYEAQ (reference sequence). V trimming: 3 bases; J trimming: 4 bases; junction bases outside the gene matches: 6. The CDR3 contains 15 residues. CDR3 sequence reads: CASSLGRVGYNEQFF. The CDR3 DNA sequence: TGTGCCAGCAGCTTGGGGAGGGTTGGGTACAATGAGCAGTTCTTC.

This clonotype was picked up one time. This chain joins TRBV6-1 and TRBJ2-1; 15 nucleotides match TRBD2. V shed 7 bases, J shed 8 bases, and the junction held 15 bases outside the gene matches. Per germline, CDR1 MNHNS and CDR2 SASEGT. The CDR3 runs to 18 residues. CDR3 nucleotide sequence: TGTGCCAGCATCGGACTAGCGGGAGGGCCTACGGGGTGGTATGAGCAGTTCTTC. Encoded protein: CASIGLAGGPTGWYEQFF.

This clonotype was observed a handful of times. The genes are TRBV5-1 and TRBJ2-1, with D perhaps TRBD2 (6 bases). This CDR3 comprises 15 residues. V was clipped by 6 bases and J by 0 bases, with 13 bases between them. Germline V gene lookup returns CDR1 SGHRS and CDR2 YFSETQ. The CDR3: CASTKAGSSYNEQFF. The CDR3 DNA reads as TGCGCCAGCACGAAGGCGGGATCCTCCTACAATGAGCAGTTCTTC. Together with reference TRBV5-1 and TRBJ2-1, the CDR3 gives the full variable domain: KAGVTQTPRYLIKTRGQQVTLSCSPISGHRSVSWYQQTPGQGLQFLFEYFSETQRNKGNFPGRFSGRQFSNSRSEMNVSTLELGDSALYLCASTKAGSSYNEQFFGPGTRLTVL.

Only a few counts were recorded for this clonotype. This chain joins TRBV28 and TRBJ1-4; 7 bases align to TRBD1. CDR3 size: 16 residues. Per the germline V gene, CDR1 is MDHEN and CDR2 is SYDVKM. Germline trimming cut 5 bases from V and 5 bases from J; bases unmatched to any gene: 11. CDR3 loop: CASSTPLGQQNEKLFF. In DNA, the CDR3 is TGTGCCAGCAGTACCCCGCTGGGACAGCAGAATGAAAAACTGTTTTTT.

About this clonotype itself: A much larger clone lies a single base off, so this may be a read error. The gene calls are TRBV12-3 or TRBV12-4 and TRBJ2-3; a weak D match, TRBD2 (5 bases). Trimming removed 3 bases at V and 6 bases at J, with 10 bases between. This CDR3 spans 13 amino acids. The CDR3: CASSFTGCDTQYF. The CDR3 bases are TGTGCCAGCAGTTTCACGGGATGCGATACGCAGTATTTT.

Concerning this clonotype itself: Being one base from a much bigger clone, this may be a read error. CDR3 sequence reads: CTSRDRGTILYNEQFF. In DNA, the CDR3 is TGTACCAGCAGGGACCGTGGGACTATCCTCTACAATGAGCAGTTCTTC. The gene calls are TRBV28 and TRBJ2-1, with 7 positions matching TRBD2. CDR1 is MDHEN, CDR2 SYDVKM, per germline. CDR3 size: 16 residues.

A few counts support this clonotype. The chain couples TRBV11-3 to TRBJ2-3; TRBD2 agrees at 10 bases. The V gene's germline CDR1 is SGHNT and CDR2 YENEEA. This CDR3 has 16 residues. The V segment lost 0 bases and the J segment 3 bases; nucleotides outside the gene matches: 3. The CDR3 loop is CASSLDPSGGTDTQYF. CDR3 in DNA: TGTGCCAGCAGCTTAGATCCTAGCGGGGGAACAGATACGCAGTATTTT.

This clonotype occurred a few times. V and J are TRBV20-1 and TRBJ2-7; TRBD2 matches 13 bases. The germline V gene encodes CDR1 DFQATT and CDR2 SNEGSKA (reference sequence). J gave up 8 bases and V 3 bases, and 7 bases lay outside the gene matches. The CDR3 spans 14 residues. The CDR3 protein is CSASEGTSGKQQYF. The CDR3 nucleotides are TGCAGTGCTAGTGAGGGGACTAGCGGGAAGCAGCAGTACTTC.

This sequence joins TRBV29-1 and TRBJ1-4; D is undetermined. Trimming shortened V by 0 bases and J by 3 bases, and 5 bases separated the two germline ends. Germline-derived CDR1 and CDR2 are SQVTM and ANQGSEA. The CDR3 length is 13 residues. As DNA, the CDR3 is TGCAGCGTTGAAGAGGGAGCTAATGAAAAACTGTTTTTT. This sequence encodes CSVEEGANEKLFF.

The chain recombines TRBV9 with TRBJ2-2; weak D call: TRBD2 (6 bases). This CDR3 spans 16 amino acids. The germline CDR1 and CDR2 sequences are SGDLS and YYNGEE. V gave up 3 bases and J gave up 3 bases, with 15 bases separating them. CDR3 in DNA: TGTGCCAGCAGCGCGGGACTGGTAGGATACACCGGGGAGCTGTTTTTT. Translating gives CASSAGLVGYTGELFF.

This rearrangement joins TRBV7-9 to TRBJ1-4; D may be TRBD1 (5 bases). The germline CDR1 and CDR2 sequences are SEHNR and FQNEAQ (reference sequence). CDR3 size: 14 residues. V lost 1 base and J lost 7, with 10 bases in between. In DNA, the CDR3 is TGTGCCAGCAGCTTAGAAAGGGACTTTGAAAAACTGTTTTTT. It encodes CASSLERDFEKLFF.

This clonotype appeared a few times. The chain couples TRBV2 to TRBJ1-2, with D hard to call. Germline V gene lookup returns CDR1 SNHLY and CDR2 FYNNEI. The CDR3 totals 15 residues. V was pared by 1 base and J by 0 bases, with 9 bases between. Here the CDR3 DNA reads TGTGCCAGCAGTGAAGTAATGGGCACTAACTATGGCTACACCTTC. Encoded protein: CASSEVMGTNYGYTF.

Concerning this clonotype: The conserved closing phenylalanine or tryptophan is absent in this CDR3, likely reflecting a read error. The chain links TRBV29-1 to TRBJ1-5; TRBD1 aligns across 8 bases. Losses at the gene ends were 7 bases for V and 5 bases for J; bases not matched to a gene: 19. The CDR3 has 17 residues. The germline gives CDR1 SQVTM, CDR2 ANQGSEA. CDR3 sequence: CSAQSSGQGEWHQPQHL. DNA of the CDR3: TGCAGCGCCCAATCATCAGGACAGGGAGAATGGCATCAGCCCCAGCATTTA.

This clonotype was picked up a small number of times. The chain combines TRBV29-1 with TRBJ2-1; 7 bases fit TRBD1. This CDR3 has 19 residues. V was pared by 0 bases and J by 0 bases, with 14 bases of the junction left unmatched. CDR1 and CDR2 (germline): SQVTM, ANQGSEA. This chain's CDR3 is CSVEDQGTESYSSYNEQFF. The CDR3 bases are TGCAGCGTTGAAGATCAGGGGACAGAATCATATAGCTCCTACAATGAGCAGTTCTTC.